A single sample is the source of the 14 T cell receptor beta chains below, sequenced in a study of cytomegalovirus exposure and HLA in healthy donors. The PCR used 60 Vbeta and 13 Jbeta primers. Clones were read by immunoSEQ multiplex PCR, and TCRdb kept only the in-frame ones, dropping some. This sample has 150,000 or so clones; about four fifths occur once, and the top ten carry 4% to 5%. The sample comprised PBMCs. All receptors derive from a woman aged 18-30 years in good health and CMV-seropositive.

The gene calls are TRBV27 and TRBJ2-3; no firm D call. V was clipped by 1 base and J by 0 bases, with 11 bases between them. The germline V gene has CDR1 MNHEY and CDR2 SMNVEV (reference sequence). This CDR3 comprises 16 residues. Here the CDR3 reads CASSLFDPRSTDTQYF. The DNA for the CDR3 is TGTGCCAGCAGTTTATTTGATCCTCGGAGCACAGATACGCAGTATTTT.

V is TRBV7-9 and J is TRBJ2-1, with TRBD2 matching over 11 bases. V was pared by 5 bases and J by 0 bases, with 12 bases of the junction left unmatched. Per germline, CDR1 SEHNR and CDR2 FQNEAQ (reference sequence). The CDR3 is 19 residues long. The CDR3 loop is CASSNTGLAESGSYNEQFF. CDR3 coding DNA: TGTGCCAGCAGCAACACGGGACTAGCGGAGTCAGGCTCCTACAATGAGCAGTTCTTC.

The gene calls are TRBV28 and TRBJ2-3; D possibly corresponds to TRBD1 (6 bases). Germline V gene data show CDR1 as MDHEN and CDR2 as SYDVKM. CDR3 size: 16 residues. Trimming removed 5 bases at V and 0 bases at J, with 15 bases between. The CDR3 sequence is CASSPGQSLSTDTQYF. The CDR3 DNA follows: TGTGCCAGCAGTCCAGGACAGAGTCTCAGCACAGATACGCAGTATTTT.

The chain joins TRBV5-1 to TRBJ2-1; 11 positions agree with TRBD1. There are 16 residues in the CDR3. Germline V gene data show CDR1 as SGHRS and CDR2 as YFSETQ. J was trimmed by 0 bases and V by 2 bases; bases with no gene match: 1. As DNA, the CDR3 is TGCGCCAGCAGCTTAGGGACAGGGGGCTCCTACAATGAGCAGTTCTTC. Amino acid sequence: CASSLGTGGSYNEQFF. The full variable domain, in which reference TRBV5-1 and TRBJ2-1 provide the parts outside the CDR3, is KAGVTQTPRYLIKTRGQQVTLSCSPISGHRSVSWYQQTPGQGLQFLFEYFSETQRNKGNFPGRFSGRQFSNSRSEMNVSTLELGDSALYLCASSLGTGGSYNEQFFGPGTRLTVL.

V is TRBV13 and J is TRBJ2-1; 12 nucleotides line up with TRBD2. In germline, CDR1 is PRHDT, CDR2 FYEKMQ (reference sequence). The ends lost 5 bases at V and 3 bases at J; junction bases unmatched: 2. The CDR3 contains 15 residues. For the CDR3, the DNA is TGTGCCAGCAGCCGACTAGCGGGGGACTACAATGAGCAGTTCTTC. Residues: CASSRLAGDYNEQFF.

The chain joins TRBV15 to TRBJ1-1; no clear D gene. The CDR3 is 12 amino acids. CDR1 and CDR2 from the germline V gene are LNHNV and YYDKDF (reference sequence). Trimming removed 5 bases at V and 4 bases at J, with 8 bases between. CDR3 coding DNA: TGTGCCACCAGCGAGCGGGTCACTGAAGCTTTCTTT. This gives the protein CATSERVTEAFF.

V is TRBV5-6 and J is TRBJ2-2; 8 positions match TRBD2. The CDR3 is 16 residues long. Germline V gene lookup returns CDR1 SGHDT and CDR2 YYEEEE. V shed 4 bases, J shed 2 bases, and the junction held 7 bases outside the gene matches. The CDR3 region is CASSPPGGVNTGELFF. Written as DNA, the CDR3 is TGTGCCAGCAGCCCCCCGGGGGGGGTTAACACCGGGGAGCTGTTTTTT.

The table lists this clone with a few counts. The sample holds other DNA sequences that translate to the same CDR3. This chain connects TRBV7-9 to TRBJ1-1; D is ambiguous. V was cut by 1 base and J by 1 base, with 4 bases left in between. CDR3 length: 13 amino acids. Germline values: CDR1 SEHNR, CDR2 FQNEAQ (reference sequence). In DNA, the CDR3 is TGTGCCAGCAGCTTAGGGGCGAACACTGAAGCTTTCTTT. The encoded protein is CASSLGANTEAFF. Drawing the rest from reference TRBV7-9 and TRBJ1-1, the complete variable domain is DTGVSQNPRHKITKRGQNVTFRCDPISEHNRLYWYRQTLGQGPEFLTYFQNEAQLEKSRLLSDRFSAERPKGSFSTLEIQRTEQGDSAMYLCASSLGANTEAFFGQGTRLTVV.

V gene TRBV6-1 combines with J gene TRBJ2-3; 7 bases line up with TRBD1. The CDR3 totals 13 residues. Unmatched junction bases numbered 15, after V lost 7 bases and J lost 14 bases. CDR1 and CDR2 from the germline V gene are MNHNS and SASEGT. The CDR3 region has the DNA TGTGCCAGCACCGAACCCGACAGGGCCCTGTCGTATTTT. Encoded protein: CASTEPDRALSYF.

J is TRBJ2-7 and V is TRBV7-6; 8 nucleotides align to TRBD2. The V segment lost 6 bases and the J segment 4 bases; nucleotides outside the gene matches: 11. Germline-derived CDR1 and CDR2 are SGHVS and FNYEAQ. The CDR3 spans 15 residues. The CDR3 sequence: CASRLADDRNYEQYF. The CDR3 DNA reads as TGTGCCAGCAGACTAGCGGACGACAGGAATTACGAGCAGTACTTC.

V gene TRBV4-3 combines with J gene TRBJ2-1, with D perhaps matching TRBD2 (7 bases). Germline CDR1 is LGHNA and CDR2 is YSLEER. V lost 4 bases and J lost 10, with 26 bases in between. This CDR3 has 17 amino acids. CDR3 bases: TGCGCCAGCAGCCGCCTCTTAACGGGGGGCCCTCTGGGGGAGCAGTTCTTC. Translating gives CASSRLLTGGPLGEQFF.

The chain uses TRBV5-8 and TRBJ2-5; D possibly corresponds to TRBD1 (5 bases). Trimming left V 3 bases short and J 5 bases short, with 17 bases between. Germline CDR1 and CDR2: SGHTS and YDEGEE. This CDR3 is 15 amino acids long. DNA for the CDR3: TGTGCCAGCAGCTCTGGACACGACAAGTTGGAGACCCAGTACTTC. Its protein is CASSSGHDKLETQYF.

CDR3 sequence: CASSAPGLVETQYF. CDR3 nucleotide sequence: TGTGCCAGCAGTGCCCCGGGACTGGTAGAGACCCAGTACTTC. The V call is TRBV27, the J call TRBJ2-5; D is perhaps TRBD2 (6 bases). The V end lost 5 bases, the J end lost 4 bases, and 14 bases lay between the germline ends. Looked up from germline, CDR1 is MNHEY and CDR2 is SMNVEV (reference sequence). The CDR3 spans 14 residues.

The rearrangement joins TRBV7-8 to TRBJ1-2; 7 bases line up with TRBD1. Per germline, CDR1 SGHVS and CDR2 FQNEAQ. The V and J ends lost 4 bases and 0 bases, in that order; junction bases with no gene match: 17. The CDR3 runs to 19 residues. The CDR3 DNA reads as TGTGCCAGCAGCTCCACAAGACCGGGACAGATATTATCTAACTATGGCTACACCTTC. Its translation is CASSSTRPGQILSNYGYTF.